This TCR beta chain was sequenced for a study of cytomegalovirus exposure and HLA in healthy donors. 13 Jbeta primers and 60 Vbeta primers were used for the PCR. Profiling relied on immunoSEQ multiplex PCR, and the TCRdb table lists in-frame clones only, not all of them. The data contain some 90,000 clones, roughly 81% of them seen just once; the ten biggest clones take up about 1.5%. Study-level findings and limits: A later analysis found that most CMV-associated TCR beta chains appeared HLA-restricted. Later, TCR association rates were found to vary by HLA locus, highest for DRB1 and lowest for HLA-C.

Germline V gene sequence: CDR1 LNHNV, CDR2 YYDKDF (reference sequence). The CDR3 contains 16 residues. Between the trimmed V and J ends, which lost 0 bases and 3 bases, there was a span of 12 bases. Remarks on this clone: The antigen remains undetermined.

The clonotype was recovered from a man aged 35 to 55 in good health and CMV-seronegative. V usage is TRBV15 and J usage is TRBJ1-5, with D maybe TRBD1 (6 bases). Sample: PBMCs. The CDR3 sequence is CATSRDRGGPNQPQHF. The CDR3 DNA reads TGTGCCACCAGCAGAGACCGGGGGGGGCCCAATCAGCCCCAGCATTTT.